These 9 T cell receptor beta chains were all obtained from the same sample, sequenced in a study of cytomegalovirus exposure and HLA in healthy donors. PCR used 60 Vbeta primers and 13 Jbeta primers. The data were produced by immunoSEQ multiplex PCR, yet TCRdb's version contains in-frame clones alone and is incomplete. The profile shows some 200,000 clones, more than 85% of them singletons. Specimen: PBMCs. The receptors shown here come from a woman aged 18-30 years in good health and CMV-seronegative.

This sequence joins TRBV5-4 and TRBJ2-7, with D perhaps matching TRBD2 (7 bases). The CDR3 runs 16 residues. CDR1 is SGHNT and CDR2 is YYREEE in the germline V gene (reference sequence). The ends were cut back, 0 bases at V and 3 bases at J, with 16 bases in the middle. The CDR3 region has the DNA TGTGCCAGCAGCTTGGGGTCTTCGGGGGGCCTCTACGAGCAGTACTTC. It is translated as CASSLGSSGGLYEQYF.

CDR3 protein: CASTSPGGAGNTQYF. The DNA for the CDR3 is TGTGCCAGCACCTCGCCCGGGGGGGCCGGTAATACGCAGTATTTT. V usage is TRBV7-6 and J usage is TRBJ2-3, with 8 nucleotides matching TRBD2. V was clipped by 7 bases and J by 7 bases; unmatched bases: 13. This CDR3 contains 15 residues. Germline values: CDR1 SGHVS, CDR2 FNYEAQ.

The gene calls are TRBV10-1 and TRBJ2-5; no reliable D call. Trimming cost V 7 bases and J 5 bases, with 2 bases left between them. The CDR3 has 9 amino acids. CDR1 and CDR2 (germline): WNHNN, SYGVQD (reference sequence). The CDR3 is CASTETQYF. In DNA form, the CDR3 reads TGCGCCAGCACGGAGACCCAGTACTTC.

The rearrangement links TRBV29-1 to TRBJ2-1; D perhaps matches TRBD2 (5 bases). The V and J ends lost 6 bases and 1 base respectively, with 16 bases between them. In germline, CDR1 is SQVTM, CDR2 ANQGSEA. The CDR3 covers 15 residues. The CDR3 is CSVKSWTESYNEQFF. For the CDR3, the DNA is TGCAGCGTAAAGAGCTGGACTGAGTCCTACAATGAGCAGTTCTTC.

This chain joins TRBV19 and TRBJ1-1; D remains ambiguous. Germline V gene lookup returns CDR1 LNHDA and CDR2 SQIVND (reference sequence). V was shortened by 2 bases and J by 3 bases, with 13 bases between the two germline ends. This CDR3 has 15 residues. Here the CDR3 DNA reads TGTGCCAGTAGTATATGGGCATCATCAGACACTGAAGCTTTCTTT. Translation: CASSIWASSDTEAFF.

V gene TRBV7-9 combines with J gene TRBJ2-1; D may be TRBD2 (11 bases). Per germline, CDR1 SEHNR and CDR2 FQNEAQ (reference sequence). V shed 5 bases and J shed 7 bases, with 27 bases lying between them. This CDR3 is built from 18 residues. This chain's CDR3 is CASSPPPGQGTSGNEQFF. For the CDR3, the DNA is TGTGCCAGCAGCCCGCCCCCGGGACAGGGGACTAGCGGTAATGAGCAGTTCTTC. Full variable domain (outside the CDR3, taken from reference TRBV7-9 and TRBJ2-1): DTGVSQNPRHKITKRGQNVTFRCDPISEHNRLYWYRQTLGQGPEFLTYFQNEAQLEKSRLLSDRFSAERPKGSFSTLEIQRTEQGDSAMYLCASSPPPGQGTSGNEQFFGPGTRLTVL.

The J gene is TRBJ2-3, the V gene TRBV9, with D tentatively TRBD1 (6 bases). This CDR3 is built from 15 residues. Looked up from germline, CDR1 is SGDLS and CDR2 is YYNGEE. The V and J ends lost 3 bases and 3 bases respectively, with 14 bases between them. As DNA, the CDR3 is TGTGCCAGCAGCGAACAGGGAACCTCAACAGATACGCAGTATTTT. Its protein product is CASSEQGTSTDTQYF.

This chain uses TRBV2 with TRBJ1-4; tentative D call: TRBD1 (5 bases). The CDR3 spans 14 residues. V lost 8 bases, J lost 5 bases, and 15 bases lay in between. Germline lookup yields CDR1 SNHLY and CDR2 FYNNEI. The CDR3: CASGDPGLNEKLFF. The CDR3 nucleotides are TGTGCCAGCGGCGACCCAGGGCTGAATGAAAAACTGTTTTTT.

The J gene is TRBJ2-3, the V gene TRBV5-4; tentative D call: TRBD2 (5 bases). The length of the CDR3 is 17 residues. The germline gives CDR1 SGHNT, CDR2 YYREEE (reference sequence). The germline V and J ends were trimmed by 0 bases and 2 bases, with 16 bases remaining between them. The CDR3 loop reads CASSLVRSSGPTDTQYF. DNA of the CDR3: TGTGCCAGCAGCTTGGTTCGTTCCAGCGGCCCCACAGATACGCAGTATTTT.